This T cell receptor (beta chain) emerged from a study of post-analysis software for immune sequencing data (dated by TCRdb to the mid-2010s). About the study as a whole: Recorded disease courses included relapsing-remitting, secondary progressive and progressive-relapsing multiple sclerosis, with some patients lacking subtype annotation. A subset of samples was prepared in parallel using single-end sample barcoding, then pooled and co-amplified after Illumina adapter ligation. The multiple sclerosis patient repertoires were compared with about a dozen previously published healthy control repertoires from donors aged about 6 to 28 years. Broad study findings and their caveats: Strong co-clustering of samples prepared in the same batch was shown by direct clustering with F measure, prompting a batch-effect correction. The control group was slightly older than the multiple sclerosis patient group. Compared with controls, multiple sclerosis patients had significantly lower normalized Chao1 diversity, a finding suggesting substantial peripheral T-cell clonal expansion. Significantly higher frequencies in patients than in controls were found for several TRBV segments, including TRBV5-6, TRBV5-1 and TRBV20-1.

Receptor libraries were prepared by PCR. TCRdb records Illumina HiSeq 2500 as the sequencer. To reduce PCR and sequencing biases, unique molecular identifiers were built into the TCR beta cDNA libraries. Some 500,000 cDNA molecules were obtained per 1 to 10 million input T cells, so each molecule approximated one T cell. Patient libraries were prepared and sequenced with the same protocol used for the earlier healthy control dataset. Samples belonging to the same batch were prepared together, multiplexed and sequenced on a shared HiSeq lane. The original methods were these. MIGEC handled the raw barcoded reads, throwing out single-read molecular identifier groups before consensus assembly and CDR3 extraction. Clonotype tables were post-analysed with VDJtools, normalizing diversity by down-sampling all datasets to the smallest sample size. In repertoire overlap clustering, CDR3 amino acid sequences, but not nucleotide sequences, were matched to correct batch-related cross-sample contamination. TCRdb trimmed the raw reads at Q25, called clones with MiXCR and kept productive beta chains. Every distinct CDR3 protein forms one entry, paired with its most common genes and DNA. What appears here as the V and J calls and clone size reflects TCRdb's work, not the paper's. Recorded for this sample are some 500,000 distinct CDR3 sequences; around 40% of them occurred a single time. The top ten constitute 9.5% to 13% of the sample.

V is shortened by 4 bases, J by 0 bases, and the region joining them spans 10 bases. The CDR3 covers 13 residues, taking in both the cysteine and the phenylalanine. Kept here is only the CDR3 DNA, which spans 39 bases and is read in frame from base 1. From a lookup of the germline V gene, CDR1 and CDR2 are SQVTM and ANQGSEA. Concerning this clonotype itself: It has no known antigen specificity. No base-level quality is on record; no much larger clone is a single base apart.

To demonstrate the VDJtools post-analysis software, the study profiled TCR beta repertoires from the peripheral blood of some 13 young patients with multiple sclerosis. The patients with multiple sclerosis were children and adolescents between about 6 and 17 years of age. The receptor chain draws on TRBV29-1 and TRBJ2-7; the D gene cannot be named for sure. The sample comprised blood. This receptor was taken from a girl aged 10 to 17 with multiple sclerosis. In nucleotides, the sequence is TGCAGCGTTGCTGTCTTGAGCTCCTACGAGCAGTACTTC. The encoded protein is CSVAVLSSYEQYF.